The clone carrying this T cell receptor beta chain showed up just a few times. Its specificity is not known. The ends lost 4 bases at V and 1 base at J; junction bases unmatched: 6. The germline V gene encodes CDR1 LGHDT and CDR2 YNNKEL (reference sequence). This CDR3 contains 15 residues. From the 5' RACE reads, TCRdb called clonotypes with MiXCR, one entry per CDR3 protein. This table has 350,000 to 500,000 distinct CDR3 sequences, roughly 20% appearing once. The data originate from a study of T-cell memory formation after mild COVID-19. Study results and caveats: CD4/CD8 balance characterized clones contracting day 15 to 85, and CD4+ skew characterized later expanders. Pre-infection memory contained some responding clones, which suggested that cross-reactive memory had joined.

The chain joins TRBV3-1 to TRBJ1-1; TRBD1 matches 7 bases. This receptor was taken from an adult woman who had mild COVID-19 (a few samples of this study predate the infection). Cell type and time point are not known. What was sequenced was PBMCs or a T cell subset sorted from them (not recorded which). In nucleotides, the CDR3 is TGTGCCAGCAGCCCTGGGAACAGGGGGAACACTGAAGCTTTCTTT. It encodes CASSPGNRGNTEAFF.